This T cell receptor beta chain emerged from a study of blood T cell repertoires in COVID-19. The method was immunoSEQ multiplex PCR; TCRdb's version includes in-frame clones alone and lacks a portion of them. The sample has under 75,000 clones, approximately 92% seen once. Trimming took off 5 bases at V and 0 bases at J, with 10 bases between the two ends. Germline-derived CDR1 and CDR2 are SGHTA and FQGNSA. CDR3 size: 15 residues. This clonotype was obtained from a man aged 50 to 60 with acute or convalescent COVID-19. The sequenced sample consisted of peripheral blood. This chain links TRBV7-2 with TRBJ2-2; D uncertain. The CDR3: CASSQARTNTGELFF. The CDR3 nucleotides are TGTGCCAGCAGCCAAGCGAGAACGAACACCGGGGAGCTGTTTTTT.